This T cell receptor beta chain was recorded in a study of blood T cells in healthy people across ages. CDR3 length: 16 amino acids. Germline V lookup: CDR1 MNHEY, CDR2 SVGEGT. Trimming took 5 bases from V and 5 from J, leaving 19 bases between them. This clonotype has a single count. Primed by a sample-barcoded 5' primer and a J-beta primer mix, a second PCR proceeded for about 6 to 11 cycles. All cDNA molecules were each tagged by a template-switch adaptor with 12 random nucleotides. TCRdb ran MiXCR on the 5' RACE reads and lists one entry per CDR3 protein. Among about 780,000 distinct CDR3 sequences listed, about 62% were seen once.

This sequence originates from a man younger than 40 in good health. The V and J genes are TRBV6-2 or TRBV6-3 and TRBJ2-1; D may be TRBD2 (7 bases). The sequencing sample was made of blood. In DNA form, the CDR3 reads TGTGCCAGCAGTCCTCCATGGGGCGGGGGCAACAATGAGCAGTTCTTC. Translated, it gives CASSPPWGGGNNEQFF.